One sample yielded the 8 T cell receptor beta chains listed below, sequenced in a study of blood T cells in healthy people across ages. Primed by a sample-barcoded 5' primer and a J-beta primer mix, a second PCR proceeded for roughly 6 to 12 cycles. In TCRdb, the 5' RACE reads were re-called with MiXCR into one record per CDR3 protein. The table records roughly 1.5 million distinct CDR3 sequences, approximately 42% of them present only once. Sequenced input: blood. These receptors were taken from a woman younger than 30 in good health.

This clonotype was counted only a few times. The V call is TRBV7-9, the J call TRBJ1-2; 8 nucleotides align to TRBD1. V lost 5 bases and J lost 7; bases outside the gene matches: 12. Germline V gives CDR1 SEHNR, CDR2 FQNEAQ (reference sequence). The CDR3 runs to 15 residues. CDR3 region: CASSPFGQGKAGYTF. DNA for the CDR3: TGTGCCAGCAGCCCATTCGGACAGGGAAAGGCTGGCTACACCTTC. The whole variable domain, remainder taken from reference TRBV7-9 and TRBJ1-2, is DTGVSQNPRHKITKRGQNVTFRCDPISEHNRLYWYRQTLGQGPEFLTYFQNEAQLEKSRLLSDRFSAERPKGSFSTLEIQRTEQGDSAMYLCASSPFGQGKAGYTFGSGTRLTVV.

The rearrangement links TRBV6-2 or TRBV6-3 to TRBJ2-1; the D gene is possibly TRBD2 (6 bases). This CDR3 is built from 14 residues. CDR1 MNHEY and CDR2 SVGEGT come from the germline V gene. V lost 6 bases and J lost 6, with 15 bases in between. DNA of the CDR3: TGTGCCAGCAGAGTTGTTTCGGGGGTCAATGAGCAGTTCTTC. Amino acids: CASRVVSGVNEQFF.

This clonotype was picked up a small number of times. At one boundary the junction diverges from the germline segment, which might be a read error. This chain joins TRBV7-7 and TRBJ2-5; 9 bases map to TRBD2. Germline V gene sequence: CDR1 SSHAT, CDR2 FNYEAQ (reference sequence). CDR3 length: 14 amino acids. For the CDR3, the DNA is TGTGCTAGCAGCCATAGCGGGAGACGCGAGACCCAGTACTTC. Amino acids: CASSHSGRRETQYF.

V and J are TRBV12-3 or TRBV12-4 and TRBJ2-1; TRBD2 agrees at 9 bases. V dropped 5 bases and J dropped 7; count of bases not matched to a gene: 15. This CDR3 has 17 residues. The CDR3 is CASSPRASGGRFNEQFF. The CDR3 DNA sequence: TGTGCCAGCAGTCCCCGGGCCAGCGGGGGGCGGTTTAATGAGCAGTTCTTC.

V is TRBV13 and J is TRBJ1-4; D perhaps matches TRBD1 (6 bases). This CDR3 is built from 14 residues. With 0 bases removed from V and 7 bases from J, the gap between germline ends came to 9 bases. The V gene's germline CDR1 is PRHDT and CDR2 FYEKMQ (reference sequence). The CDR3 nucleotides read TGTGCCAGCAGCTTAGGCCGGGACACTGAAAAACTGTTTTTT. Its protein product is CASSLGRDTEKLFF.

This clonotype was counted only a few times. This sequence joins TRBV27 and TRBJ2-5; 10 bases match TRBD1. J was trimmed by 3 bases and V by 6 bases; bases with no gene match: 4. The CDR3 spans 14 residues. The V gene's germline CDR1 is MNHEY and CDR2 SMNVEV (reference sequence). The CDR3 region is CASSRTGGKETQYF. In nucleotides, the CDR3 is TGTGCCAGCAGCCGGACAGGGGGGAAAGAGACCCAGTACTTC.

The chain combines TRBV20-1 with TRBJ1-5; unclear D gene. This CDR3 has 16 residues. Germline CDR1 DFQATT, CDR2 SNEGSKA (reference sequence). V was pared by 1 base and J by 0 bases, with 13 bases between. As DNA, the CDR3 is TGCAGTGCTAGAGGGTGGCGCGGGGATAGCAATCAGCCCCAGCATTTT. Its translation: CSARGWRGDSNQPQHF.

The chain carries TRBV20-1 and TRBJ2-3, with D possibly matching TRBD2 (5 bases). This CDR3 has 10 residues. The V gene lost 5 bases and the J gene lost 10 bases, with 10 bases spanning the gap. Per germline, CDR1 DFQATT and CDR2 SNEGSKA (reference sequence). The CDR3 nucleotides read TGCAGTGCTGGCATCGGGGCGCAGTATTTT. Protein: CSAGIGAQYF.